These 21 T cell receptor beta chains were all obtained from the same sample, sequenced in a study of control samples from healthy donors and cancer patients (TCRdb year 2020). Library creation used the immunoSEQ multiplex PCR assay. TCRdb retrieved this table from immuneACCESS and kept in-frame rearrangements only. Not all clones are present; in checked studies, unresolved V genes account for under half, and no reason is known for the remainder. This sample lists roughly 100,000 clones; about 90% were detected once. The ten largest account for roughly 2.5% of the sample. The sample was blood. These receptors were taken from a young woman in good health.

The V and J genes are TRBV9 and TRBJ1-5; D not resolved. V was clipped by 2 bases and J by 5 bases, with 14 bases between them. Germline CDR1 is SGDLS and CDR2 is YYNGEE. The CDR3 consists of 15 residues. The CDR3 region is CASSVRGERDQPQHF. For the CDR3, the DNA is TGTGCCAGCAGCGTGCGGGGAGAAAGGGATCAGCCCCAGCATTTT.

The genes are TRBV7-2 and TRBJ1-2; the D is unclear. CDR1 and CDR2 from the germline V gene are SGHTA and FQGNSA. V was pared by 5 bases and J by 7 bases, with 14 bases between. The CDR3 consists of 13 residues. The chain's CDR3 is CASSPFNRAGYTF. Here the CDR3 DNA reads TGTGCCAGCAGCCCTTTTAACCGGGCTGGCTACACCTTC.

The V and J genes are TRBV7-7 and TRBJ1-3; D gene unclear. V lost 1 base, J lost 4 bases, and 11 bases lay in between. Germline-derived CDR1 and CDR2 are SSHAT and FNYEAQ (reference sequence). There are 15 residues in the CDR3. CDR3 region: CASSLGLSDGNTIYF. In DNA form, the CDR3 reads TGTGCCAGCAGCTTAGGACTGTCGGACGGAAACACCATATATTTT.

The CDR3 loop reads CACARGGQGFEQYF. The CDR3 DNA reads TGTGCCTGCGCTCGAGGGGGACAGGGTTTCGAGCAGTACTTC. This chain connects TRBV30 to TRBJ2-7; 9 bases align to TRBD1. The CDR3 covers 14 residues. Germline V CDR1 and CDR2: GTSNPN, SVGIG (reference sequence). V lost 6 bases and J lost 6; bases outside the gene matches: 12.

The CDR3 bases are TGTGCCAGCAGTTACTCGGGGGCGGGCGCGGAGACCCAGTACTTC. Translating it yields CASSYSGAGAETQYF. This chain links TRBV6-5 with TRBJ2-5; possible D gene TRBD1, 6 bases. The CDR3 loop spans 15 amino acids. The V end lost 0 bases, the J end lost 5 bases, and 13 bases lay between the germline ends. Germline CDR1 MNHEY, CDR2 SVGAGI.

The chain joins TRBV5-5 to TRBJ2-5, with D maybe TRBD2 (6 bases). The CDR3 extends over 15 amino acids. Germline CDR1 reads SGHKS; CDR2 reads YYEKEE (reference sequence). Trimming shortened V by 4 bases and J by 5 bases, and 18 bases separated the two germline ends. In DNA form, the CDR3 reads TGTGCCAGCAGCCCAAACGAGGGGAGGTTGGAGACCCAGTACTTC. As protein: CASSPNEGRLETQYF.

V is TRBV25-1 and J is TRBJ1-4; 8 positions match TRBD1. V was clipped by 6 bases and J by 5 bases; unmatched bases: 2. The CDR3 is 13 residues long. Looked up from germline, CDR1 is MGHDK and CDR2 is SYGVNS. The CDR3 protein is CASRDRGNEKLFF. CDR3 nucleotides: TGTGCCAGCAGAGACAGGGGAAATGAAAAACTGTTTTTT.

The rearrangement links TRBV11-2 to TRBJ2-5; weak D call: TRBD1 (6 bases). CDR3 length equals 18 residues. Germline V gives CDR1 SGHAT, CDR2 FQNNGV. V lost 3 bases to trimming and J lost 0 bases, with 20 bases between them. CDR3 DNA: TGTGCCAGCAGCTTGCGGTGGTACGACAGGATCTACCAAGAGACCCAGTACTTC. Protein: CASSLRWYDRIYQETQYF.

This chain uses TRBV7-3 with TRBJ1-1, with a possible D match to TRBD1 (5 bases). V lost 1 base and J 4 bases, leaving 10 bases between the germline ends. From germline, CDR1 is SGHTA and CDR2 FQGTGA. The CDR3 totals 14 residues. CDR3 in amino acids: CASSLIAQGTEAFF. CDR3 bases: TGTGCCAGCAGCTTAATAGCCCAGGGCACTGAAGCTTTCTTT.

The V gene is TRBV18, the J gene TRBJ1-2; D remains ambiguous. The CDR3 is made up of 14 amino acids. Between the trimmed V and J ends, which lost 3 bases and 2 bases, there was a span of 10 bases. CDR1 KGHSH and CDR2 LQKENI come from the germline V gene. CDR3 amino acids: CASSPGPPNYGYTF. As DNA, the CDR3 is TGTGCCAGCTCACCGGGTCCCCCCAACTATGGCTACACCTTC. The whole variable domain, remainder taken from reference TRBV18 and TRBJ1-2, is NAGVMQNPRHLVRRRGQEARLRCSPMKGHSHVYWYRQLPEEGLKFMVYLQKENIIDESGMPKERFSAEFPKEGPSILRIQQVVRGDSAAYFCASSPGPPNYGYTFGSGTRLTVV.

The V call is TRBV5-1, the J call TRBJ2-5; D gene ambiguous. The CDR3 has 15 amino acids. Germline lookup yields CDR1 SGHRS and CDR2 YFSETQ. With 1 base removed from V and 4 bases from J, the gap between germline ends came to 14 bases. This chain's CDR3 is CASSLTDVSPETQYF. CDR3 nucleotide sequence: TGCGCCAGCAGCTTGACCGACGTCTCCCCAGAGACCCAGTACTTC.

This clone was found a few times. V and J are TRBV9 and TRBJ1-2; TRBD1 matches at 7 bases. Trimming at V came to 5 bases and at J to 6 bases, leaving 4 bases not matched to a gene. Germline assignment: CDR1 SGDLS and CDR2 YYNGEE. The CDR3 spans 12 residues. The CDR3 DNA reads TGTGCCAGCAGTTCCACAGGGGATGGCTACACCTTC. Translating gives CASSSTGDGYTF.

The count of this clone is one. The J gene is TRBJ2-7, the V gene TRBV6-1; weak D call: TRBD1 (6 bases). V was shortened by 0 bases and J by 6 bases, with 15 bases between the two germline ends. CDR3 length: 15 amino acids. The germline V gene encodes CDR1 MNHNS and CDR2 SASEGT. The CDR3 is CASSEARAQGPEQYF. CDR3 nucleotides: TGTGCCAGCAGTGAAGCGCGAGCCCAGGGGCCCGAGCAGTACTTC.

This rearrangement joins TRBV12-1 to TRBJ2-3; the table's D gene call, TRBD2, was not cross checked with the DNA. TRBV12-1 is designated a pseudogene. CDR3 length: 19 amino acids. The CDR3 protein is CASSALPGLAGVRADTQYF. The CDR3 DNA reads TGTGCCAGCAGCGCCCTTCCGGGACTAGCGGGAGTTAGGGCAGATACGCAGTATTTT.

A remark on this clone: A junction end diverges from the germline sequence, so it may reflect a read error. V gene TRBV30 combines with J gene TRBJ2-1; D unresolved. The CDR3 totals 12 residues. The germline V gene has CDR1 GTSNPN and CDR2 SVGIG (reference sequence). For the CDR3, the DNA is TGTGCCTGGAGTTTCTCCGACAATGAGCAGTTCTTC. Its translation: CAWSFSDNEQFF.

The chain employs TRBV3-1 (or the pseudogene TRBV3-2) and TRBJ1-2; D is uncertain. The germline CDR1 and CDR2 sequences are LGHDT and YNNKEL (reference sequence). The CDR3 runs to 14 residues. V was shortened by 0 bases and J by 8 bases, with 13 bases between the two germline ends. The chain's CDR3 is CASSQDQRGFGYTF. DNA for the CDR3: TGTGCCAGCAGCCAAGATCAGAGAGGGTTCGGCTACACCTTC.

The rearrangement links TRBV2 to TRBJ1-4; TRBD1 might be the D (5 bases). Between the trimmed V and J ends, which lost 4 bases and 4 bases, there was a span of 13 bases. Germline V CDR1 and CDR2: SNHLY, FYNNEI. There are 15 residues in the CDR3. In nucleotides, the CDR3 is TGTGCCAGCAGTGGGACTTTAGGGGATAATGAAAAACTGTTTTTT. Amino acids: CASSGTLGDNEKLFF.

The CDR3 protein is CASSQGQGHTEAFF. As DNA, the CDR3 is TGTGCCAGCAGCCAAGGACAGGGTCACACTGAAGCTTTCTTT. This chain links TRBV3-1 (or the pseudogene TRBV3-2) with TRBJ1-1; 7 positions match TRBD1. CDR3 size: 14 residues. Germline V gene data show CDR1 as LGHDT and CDR2 as YNNKEL (reference sequence). Trimming cost V 1 base and J 3 bases; bases outside gene matches: 2.

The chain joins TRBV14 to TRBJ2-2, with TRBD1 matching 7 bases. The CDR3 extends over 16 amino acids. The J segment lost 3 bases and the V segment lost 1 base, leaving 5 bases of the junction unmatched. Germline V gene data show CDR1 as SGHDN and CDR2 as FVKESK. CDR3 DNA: TGTGCCAGCAGCCAAGTGTTAACAGGGGACACCGGGGAGCTGTTTTTT. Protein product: CASSQVLTGDTGELFF.

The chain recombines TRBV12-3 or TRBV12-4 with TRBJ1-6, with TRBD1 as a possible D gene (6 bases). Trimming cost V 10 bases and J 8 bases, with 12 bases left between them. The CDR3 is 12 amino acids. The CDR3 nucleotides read TGTGCCACCCAGGGGTTTGATTCACCCCTCCACTTT. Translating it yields CATQGFDSPLHF.

CDR3 loop: CASSLLGLGSYEQYF. CDR3 in DNA: TGTGCCAGCAGTTTATTGGGCCTTGGGTCCTACGAGCAGTACTTC. The chain couples TRBV27 to TRBJ2-7; D gene ambiguous. V was cut by 1 base and J by 1 base, with 11 bases left in between. CDR1 MNHEY and CDR2 SMNVEV come from the germline V gene (reference sequence). This CDR3 has 15 residues.